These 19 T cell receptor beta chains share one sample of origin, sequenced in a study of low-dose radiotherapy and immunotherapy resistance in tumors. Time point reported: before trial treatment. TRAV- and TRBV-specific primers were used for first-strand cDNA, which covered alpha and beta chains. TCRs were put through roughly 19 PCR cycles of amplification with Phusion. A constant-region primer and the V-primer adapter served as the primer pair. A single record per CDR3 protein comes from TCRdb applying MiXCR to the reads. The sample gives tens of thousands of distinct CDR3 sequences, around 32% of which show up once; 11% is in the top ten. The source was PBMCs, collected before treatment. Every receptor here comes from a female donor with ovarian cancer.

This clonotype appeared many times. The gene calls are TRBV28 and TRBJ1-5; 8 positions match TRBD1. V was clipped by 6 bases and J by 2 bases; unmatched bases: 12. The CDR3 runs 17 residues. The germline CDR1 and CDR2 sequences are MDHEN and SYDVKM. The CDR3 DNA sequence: TGTGCCAGCAGAACGAGAACAGGGGGAGAGGGCAATCAGCCCCAGCATTTT. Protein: CASRTRTGGEGNQPQHF.

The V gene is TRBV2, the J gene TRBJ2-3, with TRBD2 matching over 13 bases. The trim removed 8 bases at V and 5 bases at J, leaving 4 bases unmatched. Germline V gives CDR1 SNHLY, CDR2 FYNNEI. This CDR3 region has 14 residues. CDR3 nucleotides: TGTGCCAGCGGACTAGCGGGGGTTAGAGATACGCAGTATTTT. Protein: CASGLAGVRDTQYF.

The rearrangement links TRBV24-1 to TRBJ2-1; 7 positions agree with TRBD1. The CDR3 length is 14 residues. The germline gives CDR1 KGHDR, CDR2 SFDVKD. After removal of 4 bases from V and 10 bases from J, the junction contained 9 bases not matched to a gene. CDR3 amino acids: CATSESDRVREQFF. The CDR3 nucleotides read TGTGCCACCAGTGAATCTGACAGGGTTCGCGAGCAGTTCTTC.

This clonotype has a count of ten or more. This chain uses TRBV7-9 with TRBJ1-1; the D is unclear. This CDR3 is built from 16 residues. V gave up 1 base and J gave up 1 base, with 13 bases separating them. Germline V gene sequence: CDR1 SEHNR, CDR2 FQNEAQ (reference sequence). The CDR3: CASSLVTSRGNTEAFF. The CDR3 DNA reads TGTGCCAGCAGCTTAGTTACTTCCCGGGGGAACACTGAAGCTTTCTTT. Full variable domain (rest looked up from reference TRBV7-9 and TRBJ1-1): DTGVSQNPRHKITKRGQNVTFRCDPISEHNRLYWYRQTLGQGPEFLTYFQNEAQLEKSRLLSDRFSAERPKGSFSTLEIQRTEQGDSAMYLCASSLVTSRGNTEAFFGQGTRLTVV.

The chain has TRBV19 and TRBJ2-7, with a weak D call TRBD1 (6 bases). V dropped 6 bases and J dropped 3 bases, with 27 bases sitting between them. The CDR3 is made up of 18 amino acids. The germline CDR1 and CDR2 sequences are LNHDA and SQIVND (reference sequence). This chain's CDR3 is CASSPELLWDKGFYEQYF. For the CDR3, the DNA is TGTGCCAGTAGCCCAGAGCTTCTATGGGACAAGGGTTTCTACGAGCAGTACTTC.

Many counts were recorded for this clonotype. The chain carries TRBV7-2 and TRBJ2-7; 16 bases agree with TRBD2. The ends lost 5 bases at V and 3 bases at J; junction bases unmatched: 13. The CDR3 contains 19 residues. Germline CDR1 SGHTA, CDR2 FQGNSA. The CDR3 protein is CASSLIPGLAGGRLYEQYF. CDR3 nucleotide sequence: TGTGCCAGCAGCCTGATTCCGGGACTAGCGGGGGGGCGTCTCTACGAGCAGTACTTC.

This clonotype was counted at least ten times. The CDR3 here is CASTSNGANTEAFF. In DNA, the CDR3 is TGTGCCAGTACTTCAAATGGGGCGAACACTGAAGCTTTCTTT. The V and J genes are TRBV19 and TRBJ1-1; the D gene is possibly TRBD1 (5 bases). This CDR3 has 14 amino acids. CDR1 is LNHDA and CDR2 is SQIVND in the germline V gene (reference sequence). Trimming removed 7 bases at V and 1 base at J, with 13 bases between.

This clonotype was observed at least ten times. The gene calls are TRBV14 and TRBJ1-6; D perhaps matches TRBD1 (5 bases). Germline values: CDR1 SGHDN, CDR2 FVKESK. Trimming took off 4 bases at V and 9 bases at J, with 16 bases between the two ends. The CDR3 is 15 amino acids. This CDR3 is CASSLARGYGSPLHF. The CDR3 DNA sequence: TGTGCCAGCAGCCTCGCCCGGGGGTATGGTTCACCCCTCCACTTT.

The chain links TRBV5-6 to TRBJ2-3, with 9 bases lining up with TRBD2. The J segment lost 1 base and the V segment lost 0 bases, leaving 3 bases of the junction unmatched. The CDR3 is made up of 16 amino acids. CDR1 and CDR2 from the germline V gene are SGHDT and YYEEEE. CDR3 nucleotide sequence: TGTGCCAGCAGCTTGGCTAGCGGGACGGGCACAGATACGCAGTATTTT. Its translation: CASSLASGTGTDTQYF.

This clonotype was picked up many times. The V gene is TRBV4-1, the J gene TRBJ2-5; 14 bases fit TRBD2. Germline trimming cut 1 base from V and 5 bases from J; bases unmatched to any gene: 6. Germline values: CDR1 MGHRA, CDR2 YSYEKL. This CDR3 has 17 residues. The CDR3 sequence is CASSQGQTSGGAETQYF. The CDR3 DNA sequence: TGCGCCAGCAGCCAAGGGCAGACTAGCGGGGGGGCTGAGACCCAGTACTTC.

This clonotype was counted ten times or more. CDR3 DNA: TGTGCCAGCTCAAGACAGGGGTCTAATGAAAAACTGTTTTTT. Translation: CASSRQGSNEKLFF. This chain joins TRBV18 and TRBJ1-4, with 8 bases aligning to TRBD1. The CDR3 length is 14 residues. The junction had 2 bases not matched to a gene; V was cut back by 5 bases and J by 3 bases. CDR1 is KGHSH and CDR2 is LQKENI in the germline V gene.

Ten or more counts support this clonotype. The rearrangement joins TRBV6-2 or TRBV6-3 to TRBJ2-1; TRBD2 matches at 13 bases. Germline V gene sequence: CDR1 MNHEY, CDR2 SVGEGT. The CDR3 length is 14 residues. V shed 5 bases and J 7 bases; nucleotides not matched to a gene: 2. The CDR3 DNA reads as TGTGCCAGCAGTGGGACTAGCGGGACAAATGAGCAGTTCTTC. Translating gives CASSGTSGTNEQFF.

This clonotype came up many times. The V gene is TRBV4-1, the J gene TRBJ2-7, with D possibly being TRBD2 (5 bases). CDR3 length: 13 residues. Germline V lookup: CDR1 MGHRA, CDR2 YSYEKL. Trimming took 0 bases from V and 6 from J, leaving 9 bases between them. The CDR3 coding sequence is TGCGCCAGCAGCCAAGATCGAGGGCTCGAGCAGTACTTC. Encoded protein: CASSQDRGLEQYF.

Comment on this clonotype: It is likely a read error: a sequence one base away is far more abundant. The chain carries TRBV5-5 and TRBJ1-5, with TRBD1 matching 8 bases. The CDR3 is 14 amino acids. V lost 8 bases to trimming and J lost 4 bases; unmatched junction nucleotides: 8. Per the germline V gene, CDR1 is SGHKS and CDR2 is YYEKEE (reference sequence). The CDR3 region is CARQGTGANQPQHF. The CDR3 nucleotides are TGTGCCAGACAAGGGACAGGTGCGAATCAGCCCCAGCATTTT.

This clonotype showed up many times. The CDR3 loop is CASSSPNPTSGSYNEQFF. The CDR3 DNA reads as TGTGCCAGCAGTTCCCCGAACCCTACTAGCGGCTCCTACAATGAGCAGTTCTTC. The chain couples TRBV6-2 or TRBV6-3 to TRBJ2-1; 8 positions agree with TRBD2. The CDR3 length is 18 residues. CDR1 is MNHEY, CDR2 SVGEGT, per germline. V trimming: 4 bases; J trimming: 0 bases; junction bases outside the gene matches: 11.

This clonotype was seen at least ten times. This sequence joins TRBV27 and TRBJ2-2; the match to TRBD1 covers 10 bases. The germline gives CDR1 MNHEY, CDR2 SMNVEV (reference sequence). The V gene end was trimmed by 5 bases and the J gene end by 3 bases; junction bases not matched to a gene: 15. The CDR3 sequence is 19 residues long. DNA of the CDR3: TGTGCCAGCAGTAGGGGGACAGGGGCGTTCGTCCCGGACACCGGGGAGCTGTTTTTT. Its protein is CASSRGTGAFVPDTGELFF.

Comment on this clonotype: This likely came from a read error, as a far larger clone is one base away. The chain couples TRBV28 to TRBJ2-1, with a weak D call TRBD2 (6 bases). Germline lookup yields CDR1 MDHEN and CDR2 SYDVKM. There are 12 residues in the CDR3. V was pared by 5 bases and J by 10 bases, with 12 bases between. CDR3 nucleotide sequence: TGTGCCAGCAGTGCGGGACCCTACGAGCAGTTCTTC. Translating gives CASSAGPYEQFF.

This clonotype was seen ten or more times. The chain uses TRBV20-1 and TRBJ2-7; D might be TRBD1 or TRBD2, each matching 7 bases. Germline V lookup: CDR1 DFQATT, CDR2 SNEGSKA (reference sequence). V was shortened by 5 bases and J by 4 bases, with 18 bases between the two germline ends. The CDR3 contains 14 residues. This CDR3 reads CSADGGRGGYEQYF. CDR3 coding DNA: TGCAGTGCTGACGGGGGCAGGGGGGGTTACGAGCAGTACTTC.

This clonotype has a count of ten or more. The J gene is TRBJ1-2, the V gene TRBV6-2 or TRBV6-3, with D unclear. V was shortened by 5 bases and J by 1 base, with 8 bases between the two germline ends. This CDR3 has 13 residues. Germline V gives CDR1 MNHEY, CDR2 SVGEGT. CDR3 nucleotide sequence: TGTGCCAGCAGTCCCTCAAGTAACTATGGCTACACCTTC. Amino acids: CASSPSSNYGYTF.